The rows below give T cell receptor beta chains drawn from one sample of a study of cytomegalovirus exposure and HLA in healthy donors. Profiling relied on immunoSEQ multiplex PCR, and the TCRdb table lists in-frame clones only, not all of them. Recorded for this sample: 100,000 to 150,000 clones. The material sequenced was PBMCs. The receptors were sampled from a man between 40 and 49 years old in good health and CMV-seronegative. CDR3s include the opening cysteine and the closing phenylalanine or tryptophan. The order of the fields is D gene, J gene, CDR3 length, V gene, CDR3 protein, CDR3 DNA. A D gene is named only where the DNA matches it firmly.

NA	TRBJ2-6	16	TRBV7-6	CASSLAQGSGANVLTF	TGTGCCAGCAGCTTAGCACAGGGTTCTGGGGCCAACGTCCTGACTTTC
NA	TRBJ2-1	13	TRBV11-2	CASSFAGIDEQFF	TGTGCCAGCAGCTTCGCGGGAATAGATGAGCAGTTCTTC
TRBD2	TRBJ2-2	18	TRBV5-1	CASSFQGTSGNGFGELFF	TGCGCCAGCAGCTTCCAGGGGACTAGCGGGAATGGGTTCGGGGAGCTGTTTTTT
NA	TRBJ1-2	15	TRBV4-2	CATLGSGSSNYGYTF	TGTGCCACCCTTGGTAGTGGTTCCTCTAACTATGGCTACACCTTC
TRBD1	TRBJ1-4	14	TRBV7-2	CASSLGTGYEKLFF	TGTGCCAGCAGCTTAGGGACAGGGTATGAAAAACTGTTTTTT
NA	TRBJ2-5	13	TRBV5-6	CASSLVAEETQYF	TGTGCCAGCAGCTTGGTTGCGGAAGAGACCCAGTACTTC
TRBD1	TRBJ1-2	13	TRBV19	CASRRTGGDGYTF	TGTGCCAGTAGACGCACAGGGGGCGATGGCTACACCTTC
TRBD1	TRBJ1-2	13	TRBV2	CASSDQGGYGYTF	TGTGCCAGCAGTGACCAGGGGGGCTATGGCTACACCTTC
NA	TRBJ1-5	18	TRBV7-2	CASSSRPGGLLLNQPQHF	TGTGCCAGCAGCTCGAGACCGGGAGGACTACTACTCAATCAGCCCCAGCATTTT
NA	TRBJ2-2	17	TRBV19	CASRNAGTAYNTGELFF	TGTGCCAGCCGAAACGCGGGGACAGCGTATAACACCGGGGAGCTGTTTTTT